The 27 T cell receptor beta chains in this list originate from one sample, sequenced in a study of blood T cell repertoires in COVID-19 (dated by TCRdb to the early 2020s). The library was produced with the immunoSEQ multiplex PCR assay. In TCRdb, the immuneACCESS table is reduced to in-frame sequences with V and J assigned. These tables do not hold every clone; where another copy was compared, an unresolved V gene accounts for under half, and the others remain unexplained. The sample has over 85,000 clones on record, roughly 77% of them singletons. The ten largest account for roughly 24% of the sample. Source material: peripheral blood. Every receptor here comes from a human donor in a cohort sampled during active COVID-19.

V is TRBV19 and J is TRBJ1-2, with TRBD1 matching over 8 bases. The CDR3 is made up of 17 amino acids. V lost 7 bases and J lost 1; bases outside the gene matches: 14. Germline lookup yields CDR1 LNHDA and CDR2 SQIVND (reference sequence). In nucleotides, the CDR3 is TGTGCCAGTAACGACAGGGGAAACCCGAACTATAACTATGGCTACACCTTC. It encodes CASNDRGNPNYNYGYTF.

Only one count was recorded for this clone. The chain carries TRBV29-1 and TRBJ2-1, with D possibly TRBD2 on 6 matching bases. The germline gives CDR1 SQVTM, CDR2 ANQGSEA. The germline V and J ends were trimmed by 6 bases and 2 bases, with 14 bases remaining between them. The CDR3 is 14 residues long. In DNA, the CDR3 is TGCAGCGTCCAGGGACTCGGGACCTACAATGAGCAGTTCTTC. Protein sequence: CSVQGLGTYNEQFF.

The rearrangement uses TRBV5-1 and TRBJ2-3; D is unresolved. Deletions cut 2 bases from V and 2 bases from J, with 12 bases between. The CDR3 runs to 15 residues. Germline-derived CDR1 and CDR2 are SGHRS and YFSETQ. The chain's CDR3 is CASSFSIIPTDTQYF. The CDR3 DNA is TGCGCCAGCAGCTTTAGTATAATCCCCACAGATACGCAGTATTTT.

The chain employs TRBV2 and TRBJ2-7; 7 bases are a match to TRBD1. Germline assignment: CDR1 SNHLY and CDR2 FYNNEI. V was pared by 4 bases and J by 3 bases, with 6 bases of the junction left unmatched. This CDR3 comprises 14 residues. CDR3: CASSAWDRYYEQYF. In nucleotides, the CDR3 is TGTGCCAGCAGTGCCTGGGACAGATACTACGAGCAGTACTTC.

The V and J genes are TRBV4-2 and TRBJ2-1; 11 nucleotides line up with TRBD2. Looked up from germline, CDR1 is LGHNA and CDR2 is YNFKEQ. Trimming cost V 4 bases and J 0 bases; bases outside gene matches: 11. There are 19 residues in the CDR3. CDR3 protein: CASSRLAGGSRPSYNEQFF. DNA for the CDR3: TGTGCCAGCAGCCGGCTAGCGGGAGGATCACGGCCCTCCTACAATGAGCAGTTCTTC.

The CDR3 reads CASSLLGLYTDTQYF. The CDR3 coding sequence is TGTGCCAGCAGCTTACTAGGACTCTACACAGATACGCAGTATTTT. The gene calls are TRBV7-9 and TRBJ2-3, with D possibly TRBD2 on 5 matching bases. Trimming took 2 bases from V and 2 from J, leaving 11 bases between them. Germline V gene lookup returns CDR1 SEHNR and CDR2 FQNEAQ (reference sequence). The CDR3 length is 15 residues.

The V and J genes are TRBV2 and TRBJ1-1; no clear D. Germline-derived CDR1 and CDR2 are SNHLY and FYNNEI. The CDR3 extends over 15 amino acids. V was pared by 4 bases and J by 1 base, with 13 bases between. The CDR3 region has the DNA TGTGCCAGCAGTGCATTCAAGCCCCCGAACACTGAAGCTTTCTTT. It translates to CASSAFKPPNTEAFF.

J is TRBJ2-1 and V is TRBV11-3; 11 nucleotides match TRBD2. The CDR3 is 15 residues long. With V trimmed by 5 bases and J by 5 bases, 5 bases remained unmatched. Germline CDR1 reads SGHNT; CDR2 reads YENEEA. The CDR3 DNA sequence: TGTGCCAGCAGCACCGGGACTAGCGGAAACAATGAGCAGTTCTTC. Translating it yields CASSTGTSGNNEQFF.

The chain has TRBV19 and TRBJ2-7; 8 bases line up with TRBD1. The length of the CDR3 is 14 residues. Looked up from germline, CDR1 is LNHDA and CDR2 is SQIVND (reference sequence). The trim removed 5 bases at V and 3 bases at J, leaving 6 bases unmatched. The chain's CDR3 is CASSASTGGYEQYF. The CDR3 DNA follows: TGTGCCAGTAGTGCCTCTACAGGGGGCTACGAGCAGTACTTC. The full variable domain, completed using reference TRBV19 and TRBJ2-7, is DGGITQSPKYLFRKEGQNVTLSCEQNLNHDAMYWYRQDPGQGLRLIYYSQIVNDFQKGDIAEGYSVSREKKESFPLTVTSAQKNPTAFYLCASSASTGGYEQYFGPGTRLTVT.

V usage is TRBV29-1 and J usage is TRBJ1-4; tentatively, D is TRBD1 (5 bases). Trimming took 6 bases from V and 7 from J, leaving 15 bases between them. This CDR3 region has 13 residues. CDR1 is SQVTM, CDR2 ANQGSEA, per germline. CDR3 in amino acids: CSVATTGSEKLFF. The CDR3 nucleotides read TGCAGCGTAGCCACAACAGGTTCTGAAAAACTGTTTTTT.

The genes are TRBV18 and TRBJ2-5, with D perhaps TRBD1 (5 bases). Germline assignment: CDR1 KGHSH and CDR2 LQKENI. This CDR3 comprises 13 residues. Trimming stripped 4 bases from V and 2 bases from J, with 8 bases between. The chain's CDR3 is CASSRGLQETQYF. CDR3 nucleotides: TGTGCCAGCTCACGGGGCCTTCAAGAGACCCAGTACTTC.

CDR3 bases: TGTGCCAGTAGACGCTCTAGCGGGACTAACAATGAGCAGTTCTTC. It encodes CASRRSSGTNNEQFF. The rearrangement links TRBV19 to TRBJ2-1; 9 bases agree with TRBD2. Germline CDR1 reads LNHDA; CDR2 reads SQIVND (reference sequence). CDR3 size: 15 residues. Trimming cost V 6 bases and J 5 bases; bases outside gene matches: 8.

This clone was seen a handful of times. Within the sample, other DNA sequences also encode this same CDR3. The gene calls are TRBV4-1 and TRBJ2-7, with TRBD1 identical over 7 bases. With V trimmed by 1 base and J by 3 bases, 3 bases remained unmatched. Germline V lookup: CDR1 MGHRA, CDR2 YSYEKL. The CDR3 loop spans 14 amino acids. CDR3 bases: TGCGCCAGCAGCCAAGGACAGGGAGTCTACGAGCAGTACTTC. It specifies CASSQGQGVYEQYF.

The chain recombines TRBV29-1 with TRBJ1-1; D is perhaps TRBD1 (6 bases). There are 15 residues in the CDR3. Germline loops: CDR1 SQVTM, CDR2 ANQGSEA. V lost 1 base, J lost 4 bases, and 16 bases lay in between. CDR3 loop: CSVEGPGERGTEAFF. The DNA of the CDR3 is TGCAGCGTTGAAGGCCCAGGGGAGAGGGGCACTGAAGCTTTCTTT.

V and J are TRBV6-2 or TRBV6-3 and TRBJ2-7; D gene ambiguous. Germline CDR1 and CDR2: MNHEY and SVGEGT. V was clipped by 1 base and J by 6 bases, with 4 bases between them. The CDR3 runs to 11 residues. In DNA, the CDR3 is TGTGCCAGCAGTTACTATCGCGAGCAGTACTTC. It codes for CASSYYREQYF.

The chain joins TRBV5-1 to TRBJ1-2, with D possibly matching TRBD1 (5 bases). Germline lookup yields CDR1 SGHRS and CDR2 YFSETQ. The length of the CDR3 is 18 residues. V was clipped by 6 bases and J by 4 bases, with 28 bases between them. The CDR3 DNA follows: TGCGCCAGCACCCGTCCCAGTGGTTCGACGGGGGAGCCCTATGGCTACACCTTC. It encodes CASTRPSGSTGEPYGYTF.

V and J are TRBV9 and TRBJ2-1, with 16 nucleotides matching TRBD2. From germline, CDR1 is SGDLS and CDR2 YYNGEE. This CDR3 is built from 19 residues. V was pared by 4 bases and J by 9 bases, with 16 bases of the junction left unmatched. The CDR3 is CASSSHPGLAGGGSGEQFF. The CDR3 nucleotides are TGTGCCAGCAGCTCACACCCGGGACTAGCGGGGGGGGGTTCGGGTGAGCAGTTCTTC.

This clone was detected only a few times. The chain uses TRBV7-9 and TRBJ1-4; D is unresolved. The germline CDR1 and CDR2 sequences are SEHNR and FQNEAQ (reference sequence). The CDR3 is 16 amino acids. Trimming removed 4 bases from V and 2 bases from J, with 14 bases in between. Written as DNA, the CDR3 is TGTGCCAGCAGCTCGACTCGGCCGGGGACTAATGAAAAACTGTTTTTT. Translation gives CASSSTRPGTNEKLFF.

The chain couples TRBV10-3 to TRBJ2-3; TRBD2 agrees at 13 bases. The CDR3 sequence is 20 residues long. The germline gives CDR1 ENHRY, CDR2 SYGVKD. The ends lost 6 bases at V and 8 bases at J; junction bases unmatched: 23. The CDR3 DNA sequence: TGTGCCATCAGCACAGCCCCCGGGACTAGCGGGGCGGGACGGGGGGTTACGCAGTATTTT. This gives the protein CAISTAPGTSGAGRGVTQYF.

The chain links TRBV9 to TRBJ2-7; weak D call: TRBD1 (5 bases). Germline lookup yields CDR1 SGDLS and CDR2 YYNGEE. V gave up 0 bases and J gave up 2 bases, with 9 bases separating them. The CDR3 consists of 14 residues. CDR3 DNA: TGTGCCAGCAGCGTAGGCCAGGGCCCCTACGAGCAGTACTTC. This encodes CASSVGQGPYEQYF.

This clone was detected only a few times. The chain couples TRBV20-1 to TRBJ2-7, with TRBD1 identical over 10 bases. Germline CDR1 reads DFQATT; CDR2 reads SNEGSKA (reference sequence). The trim removed 6 bases at V and 5 bases at J, leaving 10 bases unmatched. The CDR3 extends over 14 amino acids. Here the CDR3 DNA reads TGCAGTGCCAGTATGATGACAGGGGGCCACGAGCAGTACTTC. It translates to CSASMMTGGHEQYF.

In this sample, this clone turned up once. The rearrangement links TRBV6-5 to TRBJ2-7, with 7 positions matching TRBD1. V lost 4 bases to trimming and J lost 4 bases; unmatched junction nucleotides: 13. Germline V gene data show CDR1 as MNHEY and CDR2 as SVGAGI. The CDR3 extends over 16 amino acids. The CDR3 sequence is CASSSETGSIGYEQYF. The CDR3 nucleotides are TGTGCCAGCAGTTCCGAGACAGGGTCTATAGGTTACGAGCAGTACTTC.

This clone appeared a single time. This chain joins TRBV28 and TRBJ1-2; a possible D gene is TRBD1 (5 bases). The germline gives CDR1 MDHEN, CDR2 SYDVKM. Trimming cost V 6 bases and J 5 bases, with 10 bases left between them. The CDR3 loop spans 12 amino acids. The CDR3 sequence: CASSYQGYGYTF. DNA of the CDR3: TGTGCCAGCAGCTACCAGGGTTATGGCTACACCTTC.

The chain carries TRBV28 and TRBJ2-2, with 11 bases matching TRBD2. Germline CDR1 MDHEN, CDR2 SYDVKM. J lost 5 bases, V lost 7 bases, and 9 bases had no gene match. This CDR3 comprises 16 residues. CDR3 sequence reads: CASTLGASGRTGELFF. In DNA form, the CDR3 reads TGTGCCAGCACCTTAGGGGCTAGCGGGAGGACCGGGGAGCTGTTTTTT.

V usage is TRBV19 and J usage is TRBJ2-5; 11 positions agree with TRBD1. CDR3 length: 17 residues. With 5 bases clipped from V and 3 bases from J, the junction kept 11 bases outside the gene matches. Germline V gene data show CDR1 as LNHDA and CDR2 as SQIVND (reference sequence). The CDR3 sequence is CASSLLSPGQGEETQYF. CDR3 sequence (DNA): TGTGCCAGTAGTCTGCTATCTCCGGGACAGGGGGAAGAGACCCAGTACTTC.

This clone has only a few counts. V usage is TRBV11-3 and J usage is TRBJ2-2; D unclear. V was shortened by 0 bases and J by 3 bases, with 5 bases between the two germline ends. Germline V gene data show CDR1 as SGHNT and CDR2 as YENEEA. This CDR3 spans 14 amino acids. As DNA, the CDR3 is TGTGCCAGCAGCTTAGACAGTTACACCGGGGAGCTGTTTTTT. Amino acids: CASSLDSYTGELFF.

This chain links TRBV30 with TRBJ2-5, with D hard to call. The germline gives CDR1 GTSNPN, CDR2 SVGIG (reference sequence). The CDR3 has 14 amino acids. V dropped 4 bases and J dropped 0 bases, with 12 bases sitting between them. CDR3 sequence (DNA): TGTGCCTGGAAGTCCTGGGCGTACCAAGAGACCCAGTACTTC. It translates to CAWKSWAYQETQYF.